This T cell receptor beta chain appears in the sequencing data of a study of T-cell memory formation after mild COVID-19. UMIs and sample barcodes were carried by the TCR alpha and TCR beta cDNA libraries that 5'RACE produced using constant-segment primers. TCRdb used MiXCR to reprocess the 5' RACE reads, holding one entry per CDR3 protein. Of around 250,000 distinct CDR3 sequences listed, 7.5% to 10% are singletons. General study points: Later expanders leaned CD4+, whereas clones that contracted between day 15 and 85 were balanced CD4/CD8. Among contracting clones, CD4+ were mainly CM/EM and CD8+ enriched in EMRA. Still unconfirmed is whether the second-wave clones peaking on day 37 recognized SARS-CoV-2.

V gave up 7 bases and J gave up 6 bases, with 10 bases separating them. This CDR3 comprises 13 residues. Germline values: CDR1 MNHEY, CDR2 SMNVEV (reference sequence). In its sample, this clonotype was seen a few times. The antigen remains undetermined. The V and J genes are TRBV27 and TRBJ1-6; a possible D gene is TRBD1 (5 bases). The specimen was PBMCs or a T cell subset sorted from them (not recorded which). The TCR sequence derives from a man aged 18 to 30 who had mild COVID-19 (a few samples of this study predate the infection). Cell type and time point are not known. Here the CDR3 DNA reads TGTGCCAGCAATACAGGAGCTAATTCACCCCTCCACTTT. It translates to CASNTGANSPLHF.